The text below deals with one T cell receptor beta chain. PCR involved 60 Vbeta and 13 Jbeta primers. The data were produced by immunoSEQ multiplex PCR, yet TCRdb's version contains in-frame clones alone and is incomplete. The sample shows about 150,000 clones, 60% to 80% of them seen only once. The data belong to a study of cytomegalovirus exposure and HLA in healthy donors. Germline V gene lookup returns CDR1 LNHDA and CDR2 SQIVND (reference sequence). V lost 2 bases to trimming and J lost 4 bases, with 11 bases between them. This CDR3 is 14 amino acids long. Sequencing was performed on PBMCs. The genes are TRBV19 and TRBJ1-2; unclear D gene. This receptor was identified in a male donor in good health and CMV-seronegative. The CDR3 coding sequence is TGTGCCAGTAGTATATCATCAGGTCTCTATGGCTACACCTTC. It is translated as CASSISSGLYGYTF.